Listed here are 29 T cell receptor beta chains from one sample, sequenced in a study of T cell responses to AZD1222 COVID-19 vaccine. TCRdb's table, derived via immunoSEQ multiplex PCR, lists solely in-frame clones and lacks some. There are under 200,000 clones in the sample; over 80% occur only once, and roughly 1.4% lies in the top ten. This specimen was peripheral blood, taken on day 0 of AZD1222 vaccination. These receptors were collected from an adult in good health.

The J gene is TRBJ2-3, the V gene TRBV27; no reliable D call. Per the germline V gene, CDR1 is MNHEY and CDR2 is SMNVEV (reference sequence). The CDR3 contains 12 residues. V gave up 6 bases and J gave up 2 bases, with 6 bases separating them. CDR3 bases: TGTGCCAGCAGAGGCGTCACAGATACGCAGTATTTT. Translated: CASRGVTDTQYF.

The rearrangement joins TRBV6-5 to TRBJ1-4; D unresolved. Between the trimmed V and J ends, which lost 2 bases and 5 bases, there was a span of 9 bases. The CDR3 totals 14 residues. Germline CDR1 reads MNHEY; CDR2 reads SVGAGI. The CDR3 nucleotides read TGTGCCAGCAGTTACGGACGGATCAATGAAAAACTGTTTTTT. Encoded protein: CASSYGRINEKLFF.

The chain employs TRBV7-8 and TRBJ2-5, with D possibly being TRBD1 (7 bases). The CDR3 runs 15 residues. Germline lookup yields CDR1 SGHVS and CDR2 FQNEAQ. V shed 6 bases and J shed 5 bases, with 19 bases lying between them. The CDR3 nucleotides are TGTGCCAGCAGTTATATGGAGGGGGCTTGGGAGACCCAGTACTTC. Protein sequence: CASSYMEGAWETQYF.

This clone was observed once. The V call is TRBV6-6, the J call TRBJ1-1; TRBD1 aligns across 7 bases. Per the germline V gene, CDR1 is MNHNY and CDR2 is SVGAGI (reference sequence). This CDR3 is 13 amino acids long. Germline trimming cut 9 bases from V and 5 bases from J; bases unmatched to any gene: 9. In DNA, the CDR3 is TGTGCCAGTATGACGACAGGGCGAACTGAAGCTTTCTTT. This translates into CASMTTGRTEAFF.

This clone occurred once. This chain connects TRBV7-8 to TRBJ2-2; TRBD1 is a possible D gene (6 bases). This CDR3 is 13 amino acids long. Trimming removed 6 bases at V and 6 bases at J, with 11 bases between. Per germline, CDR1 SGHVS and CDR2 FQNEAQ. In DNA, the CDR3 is TGTGCCAGCAGAGGGGGTGACTCCGGGGAGCTGTTTTTT. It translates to CASRGGDSGELFF.

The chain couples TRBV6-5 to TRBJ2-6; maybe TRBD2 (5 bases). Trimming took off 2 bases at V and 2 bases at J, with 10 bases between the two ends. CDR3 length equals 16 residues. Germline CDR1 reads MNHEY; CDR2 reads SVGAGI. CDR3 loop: CASSYAVGAGANVLTF. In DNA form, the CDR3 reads TGTGCCAGCAGTTACGCCGTGGGAGCTGGGGCCAACGTCCTGACTTTC.

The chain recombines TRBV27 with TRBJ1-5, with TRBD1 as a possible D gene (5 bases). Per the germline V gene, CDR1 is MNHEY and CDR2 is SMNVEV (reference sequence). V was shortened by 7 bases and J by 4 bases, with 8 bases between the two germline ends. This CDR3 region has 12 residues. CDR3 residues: CASTQGNQPQHF. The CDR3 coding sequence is TGTGCCAGCACCCAGGGAAATCAGCCCCAGCATTTT.

The CDR3 is CASDNGGAFSNQPQHF. In DNA, the CDR3 is TGTGCCAGTGATAACGGGGGCGCATTTAGCAATCAGCCCCAGCATTTT. The chain is built from TRBV19 and TRBJ1-5, with D possibly matching TRBD1 (6 bases). V was shortened by 8 bases and J by 0 bases, with 17 bases between the two germline ends. CDR1 LNHDA and CDR2 SQIVND come from the germline V gene (reference sequence). CDR3 length: 16 amino acids.

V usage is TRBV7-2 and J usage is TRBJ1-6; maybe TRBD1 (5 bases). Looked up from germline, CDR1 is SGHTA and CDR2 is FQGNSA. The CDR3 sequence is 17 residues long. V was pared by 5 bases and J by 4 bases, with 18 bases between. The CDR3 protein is CASSPGSSGGYNSPLHF. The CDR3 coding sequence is TGTGCCAGCAGCCCCGGCTCCTCTGGGGGATATAATTCACCCCTCCACTTT.

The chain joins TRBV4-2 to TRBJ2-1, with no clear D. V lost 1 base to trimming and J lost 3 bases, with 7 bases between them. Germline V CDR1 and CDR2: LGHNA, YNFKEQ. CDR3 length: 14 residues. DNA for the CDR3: TGTGCCAGCAGCCAAGGCTCCATCTACAATGAGCAGTTCTTC. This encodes CASSQGSIYNEQFF.

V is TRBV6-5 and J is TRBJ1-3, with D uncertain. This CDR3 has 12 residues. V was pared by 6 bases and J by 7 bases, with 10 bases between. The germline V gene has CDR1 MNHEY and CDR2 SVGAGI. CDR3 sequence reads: CASRAGWNTIYF. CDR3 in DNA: TGTGCCAGCAGGGCAGGCTGGAACACCATATATTTT.

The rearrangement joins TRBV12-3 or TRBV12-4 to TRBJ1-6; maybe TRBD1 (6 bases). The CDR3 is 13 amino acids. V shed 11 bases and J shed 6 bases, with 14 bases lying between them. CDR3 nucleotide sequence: TGTGCCGGACGGGCAGGGGTTAATTCACCCCTCCACTTT. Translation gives CAGRAGVNSPLHF.

This CDR3 is CASSFQASSYNEQFF. The CDR3 coding sequence is TGTGCCAGCAGCTTTCAGGCGAGCTCCTACAATGAGCAGTTCTTC. The V gene is TRBV11-3, the J gene TRBJ2-1, with D unclear. The V gene's germline CDR1 is SGHNT and CDR2 YENEEA. The ends were cut back, 3 bases at V and 0 bases at J, with 9 bases in the middle. The CDR3 length is 15 residues.

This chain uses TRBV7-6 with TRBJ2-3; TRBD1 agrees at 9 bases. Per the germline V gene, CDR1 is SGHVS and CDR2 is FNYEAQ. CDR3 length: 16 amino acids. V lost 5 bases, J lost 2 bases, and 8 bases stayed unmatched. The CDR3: CASSLRTGDYTDTQYF. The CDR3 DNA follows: TGTGCCAGCAGCCTCCGGACAGGGGACTACACAGATACGCAGTATTTT.

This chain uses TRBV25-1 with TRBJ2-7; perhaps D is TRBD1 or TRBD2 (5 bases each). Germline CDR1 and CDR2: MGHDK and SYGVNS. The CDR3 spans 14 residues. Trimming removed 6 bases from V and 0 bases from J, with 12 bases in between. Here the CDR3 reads CASREGTGSYEQYF. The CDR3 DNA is TGTGCCAGCAGGGAAGGGACGGGCTCCTACGAGCAGTACTTC.

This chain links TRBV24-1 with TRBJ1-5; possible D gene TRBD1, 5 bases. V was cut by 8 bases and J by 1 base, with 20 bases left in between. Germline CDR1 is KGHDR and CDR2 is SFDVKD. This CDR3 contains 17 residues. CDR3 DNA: TGTGCCACCAATATCCCCAGGGCCGGTATGAGCAATCAGCCCCAGCATTTT. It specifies CATNIPRAGMSNQPQHF.

CDR3 coding DNA: TGTGCCAGCAGCGAGATATGGATCAGCTCGAACACCGGGGAGCTGTTTTTT. Translated: CASSEIWISSNTGELFF. V gene TRBV11-2 combines with J gene TRBJ2-2; D is uncertain. The CDR3 extends over 17 amino acids. Between the trimmed V and J ends, which lost 5 bases and 0 bases, there was a span of 16 bases. In germline, CDR1 is SGHAT, CDR2 FQNNGV. Filled out from reference TRBV11-2 and TRBJ2-2, the complete variable domain reads EAGVAQSPRYKIIEKRQSVAFWCNPISGHATLYWYQQILGQGPKLLIQFQNNGVVDDSQLPKDRFSAERLKGVDSTLKIQPAKLEDSAVYLCASSEIWISSNTGELFFGEGSRLTVL.

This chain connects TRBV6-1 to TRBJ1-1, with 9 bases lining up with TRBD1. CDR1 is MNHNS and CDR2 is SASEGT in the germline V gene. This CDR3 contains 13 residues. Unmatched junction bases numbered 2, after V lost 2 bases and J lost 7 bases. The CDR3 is CASSERGQGEAFF. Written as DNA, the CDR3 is TGTGCCAGCAGTGAAAGGGGACAGGGTGAAGCTTTCTTT.

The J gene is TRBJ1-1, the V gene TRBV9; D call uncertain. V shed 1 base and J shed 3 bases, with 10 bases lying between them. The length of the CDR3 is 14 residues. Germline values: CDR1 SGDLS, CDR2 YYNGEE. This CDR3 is CASSVLGGDTEAFF. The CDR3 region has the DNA TGTGCCAGCAGCGTACTGGGTGGGGACACTGAAGCTTTCTTT.

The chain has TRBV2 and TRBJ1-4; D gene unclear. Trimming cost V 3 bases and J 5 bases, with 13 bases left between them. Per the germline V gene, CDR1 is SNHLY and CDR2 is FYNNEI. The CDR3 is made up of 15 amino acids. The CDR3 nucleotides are TGTGCCAGCAGTGACTCGGCAGCGACGAATGAAAAACTGTTTTTT. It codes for CASSDSAATNEKLFF.

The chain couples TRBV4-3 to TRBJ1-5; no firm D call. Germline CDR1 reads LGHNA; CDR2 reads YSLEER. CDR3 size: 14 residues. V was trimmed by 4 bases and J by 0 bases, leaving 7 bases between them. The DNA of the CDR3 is TGCGCCAGCAGCCGGACGTATAGCAATCAGCCCCAGCATTTT. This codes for CASSRTYSNQPQHF.

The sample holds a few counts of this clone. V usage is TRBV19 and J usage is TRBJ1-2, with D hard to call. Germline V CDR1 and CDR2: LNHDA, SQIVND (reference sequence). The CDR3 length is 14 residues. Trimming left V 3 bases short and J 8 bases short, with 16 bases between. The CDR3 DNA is TGTGCCAGTAGTATGAGGGCAGAGTCGGGAGGCTACACCTTC. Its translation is CASSMRAESGGYTF.

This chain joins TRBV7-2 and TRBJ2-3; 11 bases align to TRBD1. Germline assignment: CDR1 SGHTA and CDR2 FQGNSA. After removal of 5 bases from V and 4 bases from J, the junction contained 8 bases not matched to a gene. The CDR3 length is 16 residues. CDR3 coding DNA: TGTGCCAGCAGCCACGACGGGACAGGGGGACCAGATACGCAGTATTTT. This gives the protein CASSHDGTGGPDTQYF.

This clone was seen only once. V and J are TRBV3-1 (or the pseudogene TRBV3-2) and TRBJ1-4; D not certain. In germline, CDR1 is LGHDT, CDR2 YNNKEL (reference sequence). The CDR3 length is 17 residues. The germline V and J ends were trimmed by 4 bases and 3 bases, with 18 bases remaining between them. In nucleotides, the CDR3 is TGTGCCAGCAGCCGGCTTGGGTCGGCTGGGGCTAATGAAAAACTGTTTTTT. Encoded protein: CASSRLGSAGANEKLFF.

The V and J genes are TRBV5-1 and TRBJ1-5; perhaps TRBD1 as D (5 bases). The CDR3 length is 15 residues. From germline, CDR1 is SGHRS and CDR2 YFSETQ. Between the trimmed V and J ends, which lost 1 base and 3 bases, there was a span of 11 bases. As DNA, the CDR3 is TGCGCCAGCAGCTTGCGCGGGGCGCCCAATCAGCCCCAGCATTTT. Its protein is CASSLRGAPNQPQHF.

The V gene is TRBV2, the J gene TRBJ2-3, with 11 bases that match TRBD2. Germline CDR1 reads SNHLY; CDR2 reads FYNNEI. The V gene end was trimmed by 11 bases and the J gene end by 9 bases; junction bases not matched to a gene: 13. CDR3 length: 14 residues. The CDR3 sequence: CAPGGSGGADTQYF. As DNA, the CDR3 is TGTGCCCCAGGGGGTAGCGGGGGGGCCGACACGCAGTATTTT.

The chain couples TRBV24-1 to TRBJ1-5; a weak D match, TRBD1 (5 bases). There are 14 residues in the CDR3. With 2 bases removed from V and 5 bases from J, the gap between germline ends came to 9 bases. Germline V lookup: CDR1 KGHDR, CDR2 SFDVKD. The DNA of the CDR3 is TGTGCCACCAGTGATTCCCAGGGAGATCAGCCCCAGCATTTT. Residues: CATSDSQGDQPQHF.

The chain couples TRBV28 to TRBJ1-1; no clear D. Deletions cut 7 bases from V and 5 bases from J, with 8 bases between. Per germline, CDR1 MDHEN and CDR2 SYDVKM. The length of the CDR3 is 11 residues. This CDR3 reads CASTGRTEAFF. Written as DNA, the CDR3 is TGTGCCAGCACAGGACGAACTGAAGCTTTCTTT. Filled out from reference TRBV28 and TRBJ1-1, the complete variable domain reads DVKVTQSSRYLVKRTGEKVFLECVQDMDHENMFWYRQDPGLGLRLIYFSYDVKMKEKGDIPEGYSVSREKKERFSLILESASTNQTSMYLCASTGRTEAFFGQGTRLTVV.

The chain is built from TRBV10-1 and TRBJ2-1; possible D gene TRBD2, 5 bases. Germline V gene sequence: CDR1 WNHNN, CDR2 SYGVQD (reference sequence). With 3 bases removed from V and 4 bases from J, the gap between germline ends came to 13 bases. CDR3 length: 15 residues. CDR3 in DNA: TGCGCCAGCAGTGATGACCCGCGGACTTACAATGAGCAGTTCTTC. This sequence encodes CASSDDPRTYNEQFF.